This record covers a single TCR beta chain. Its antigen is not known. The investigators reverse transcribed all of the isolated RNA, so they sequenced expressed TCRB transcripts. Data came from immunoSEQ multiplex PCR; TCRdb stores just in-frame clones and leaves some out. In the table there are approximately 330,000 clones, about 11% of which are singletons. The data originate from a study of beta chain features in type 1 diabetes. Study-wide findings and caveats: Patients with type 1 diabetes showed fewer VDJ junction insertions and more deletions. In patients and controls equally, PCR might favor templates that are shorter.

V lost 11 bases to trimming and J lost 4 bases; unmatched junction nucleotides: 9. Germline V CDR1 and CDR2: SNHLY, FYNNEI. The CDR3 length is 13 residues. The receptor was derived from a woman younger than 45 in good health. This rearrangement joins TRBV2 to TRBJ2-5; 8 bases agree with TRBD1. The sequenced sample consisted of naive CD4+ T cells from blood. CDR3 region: CASRRTGRETQYF. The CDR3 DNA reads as TGTGCCTCAAGGAGGACAGGGAGAGAGACCCAGTACTTC. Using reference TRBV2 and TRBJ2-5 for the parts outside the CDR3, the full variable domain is EPEVTQTPSHQVTQMGQEVILRCVPISNHLYFYWYRQILGQKVEFLVSFYNNEISEKSEIFDDQFSVERPDGSNFTLKIRSTKLEDSAMYFCASRRTGRETQYFGPGTRLLVL.